This T cell receptor (beta chain) was sequenced for a study of shared clonotypes between healthy human individuals. The germline gives CDR1 SGHKS, CDR2 YYEKEE (reference sequence). CDR3 length: 14 residues. Deletions cut 2 bases from V and 1 base from J, with 9 bases between. Of note for this clone: Its antigen is undetermined.

It was at deep level that the assay was run. Using immunoSEQ multiplex PCR, the repertoire was profiled, and TCRdb retains in-frame clones only, with some absent. Of roughly 1.5 million clones in the sample, approximately 98% were seen once. The study's findings and limits: Rarefaction analysis demonstrated incomplete sorted-subset sequencing notwithstanding large depth.

Donors, healthy HIV-negative adults, lacked recent acute infections or vaccinations. The sequence derives from a man aged 25-45 years in good health. The rearrangement links TRBV5-5 to TRBJ1-2; the D is unclear. Sequencing used naive CD4+ T cells sorted from blood. Subset noted: CD45RA+ positively selected. The CDR3 loop is CASSFKGRNYGYTF. Written as DNA, the CDR3 is TGTGCCAGCAGCTTCAAGGGTCGTAACTATGGCTACACCTTC.